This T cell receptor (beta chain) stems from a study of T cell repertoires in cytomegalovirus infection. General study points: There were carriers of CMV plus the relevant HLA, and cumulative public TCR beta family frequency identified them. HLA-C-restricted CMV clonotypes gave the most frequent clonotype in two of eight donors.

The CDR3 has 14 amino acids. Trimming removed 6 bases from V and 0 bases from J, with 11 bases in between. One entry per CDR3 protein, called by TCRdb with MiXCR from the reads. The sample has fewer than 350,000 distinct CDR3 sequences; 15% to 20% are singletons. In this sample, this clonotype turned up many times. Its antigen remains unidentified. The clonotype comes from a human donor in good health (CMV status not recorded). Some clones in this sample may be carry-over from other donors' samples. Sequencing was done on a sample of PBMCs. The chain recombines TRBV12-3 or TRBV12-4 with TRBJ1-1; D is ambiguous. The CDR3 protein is CASRLQSLNTEAFF. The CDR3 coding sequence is TGTGCCAGCAGACTCCAGAGCTTGAACACTGAAGCTTTCTTT.